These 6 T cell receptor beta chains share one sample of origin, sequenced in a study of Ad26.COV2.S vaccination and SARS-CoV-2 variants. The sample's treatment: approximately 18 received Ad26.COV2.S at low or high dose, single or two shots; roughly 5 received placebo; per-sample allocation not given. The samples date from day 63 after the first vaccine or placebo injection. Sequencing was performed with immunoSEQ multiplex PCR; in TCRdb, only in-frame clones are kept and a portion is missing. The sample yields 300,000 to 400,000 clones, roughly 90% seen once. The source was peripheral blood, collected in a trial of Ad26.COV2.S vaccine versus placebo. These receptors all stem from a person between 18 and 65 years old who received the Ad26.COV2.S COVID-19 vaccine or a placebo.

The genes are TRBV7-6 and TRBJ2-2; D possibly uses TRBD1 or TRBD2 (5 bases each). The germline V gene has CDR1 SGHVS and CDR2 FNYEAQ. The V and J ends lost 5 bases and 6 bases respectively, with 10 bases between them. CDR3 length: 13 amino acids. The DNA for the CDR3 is TGTGCCAGCAGCCCACGAGGGGCCGGGGAGCTGTTTTTT. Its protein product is CASSPRGAGELFF.

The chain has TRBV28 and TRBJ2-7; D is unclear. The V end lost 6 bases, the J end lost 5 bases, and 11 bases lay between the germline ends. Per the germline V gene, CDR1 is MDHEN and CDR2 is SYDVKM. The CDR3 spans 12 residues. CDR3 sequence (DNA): TGTGCCAGCAGGAGTCCGCCCCACGAGCAGTACTTC. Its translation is CASRSPPHEQYF.

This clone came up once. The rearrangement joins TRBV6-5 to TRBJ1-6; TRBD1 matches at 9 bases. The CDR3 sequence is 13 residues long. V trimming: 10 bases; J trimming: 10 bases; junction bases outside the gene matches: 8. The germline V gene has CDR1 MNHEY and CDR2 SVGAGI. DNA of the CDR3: TGTGCCAACAGCTTGGACAGGGGATCACCCCTCCACTTT. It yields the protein CANSLDRGSPLHF.

The CDR3 spells CASSRSVDTQYF. DNA of the CDR3: TGTGCCAGCAGCCGTAGCGTAGATACGCAGTATTTT. V usage is TRBV6-2 or TRBV6-3 and J usage is TRBJ2-3; tentatively, D is TRBD2 (5 bases). The CDR3 loop spans 12 amino acids. From germline, CDR1 is MNHEY and CDR2 SVGEGT. Between the trimmed V and J ends, which lost 6 bases and 5 bases, there was a span of 9 bases.

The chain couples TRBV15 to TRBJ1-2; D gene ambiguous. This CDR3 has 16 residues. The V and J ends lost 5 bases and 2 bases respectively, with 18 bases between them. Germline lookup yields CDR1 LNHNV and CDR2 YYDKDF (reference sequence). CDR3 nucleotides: TGTGCCACCAGCCCGCTGGGAGCAAGCTACAACTATGGCTACACCTTC. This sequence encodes CATSPLGASYNYGYTF.

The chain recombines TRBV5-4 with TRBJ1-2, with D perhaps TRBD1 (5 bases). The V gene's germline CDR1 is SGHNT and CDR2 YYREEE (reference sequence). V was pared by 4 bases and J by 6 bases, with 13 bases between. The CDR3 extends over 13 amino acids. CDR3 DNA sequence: TGTGCCAGCAGCCCTACAGGAATTGATGGCTACACCTTC. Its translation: CASSPTGIDGYTF.